This T cell receptor (beta chain) was found in a study of radiation and T cells in renal cell carcinoma. Time point given: baseline pretreatment blood. Treatment here: 15 Gy SBRT to primary tumor, nephrectomy 4 weeks later. The tumor was a clear cell renal cell carcinoma. Sequenced by immunoSEQ multiplex PCR; TCRdb stores in-frame clones only, minus some. The sample shows approximately 120,000 clones, 82% of them seen only once. The receptor was isolated from an older woman with renal cell carcinoma. Sequences were derived from blood, sampled from a patient whose treatment included radiotherapy and nephrectomy.

CDR3 DNA: TGTGCCAGCAGCCCTCAAGAAGAAGCTTTCTTT. This gives the protein CASSPQEEAFF. This chain uses TRBV2 with TRBJ1-1; D remains unclear. The CDR3 runs 11 residues. V lost 6 bases to trimming and J lost 8 bases, with 10 bases between them. Germline loops: CDR1 SNHLY, CDR2 FYNNEI.